The source of this TCR beta chain is a study of shared clonotypes between healthy human individuals. Germline CDR1 and CDR2: KGHSH and LQKENI. The CDR3 extends over 15 amino acids. The V end lost 5 bases, the J end lost 0 bases, and 12 bases lay between the germline ends. TCRdb keeps only in-frame clones here, not all; method: immunoSEQ multiplex PCR. This sample carries about 610,000 clones, more than 95% of them seen once, and the ten largest clones take about 0.057%. The sample consisted of naive CD4+ T cells sorted from blood. The subset denotes: CD45RA+ positively selected. The rearrangement links TRBV18 to TRBJ2-3; D might be TRBD2 (6 bases). The sequence derives from a woman in her thirties in good health. CDR3 bases: TGTGCCAGCTCATCATCCGGGACTAGCACAGATACGCAGTATTTT. Amino acids: CASSSSGTSTDTQYF. The whole variable domain, remainder taken from reference TRBV18 and TRBJ2-3, is NAGVMQNPRHLVRRRGQEARLRCSPMKGHSHVYWYRQLPEEGLKFMVYLQKENIIDESGMPKERFSAEFPKEGPSILRIQQVVRGDSAAYFCASSSSGTSTDTQYFGPGTRLTVL.